The TCR beta chain under discussion was sequenced for a study of blood T cell repertoires in COVID-19. V shed 6 bases and J shed 0 bases, with 9 bases lying between them. In germline, CDR1 is LNHDA, CDR2 SQIVND (reference sequence). This CDR3 is built from 13 residues. Repertoires were generated with immunoSEQ multiplex PCR, while TCRdb's copy carries only in-frame clones and drops some. Here the sample spans more than 150,000 clones, about 85% being singletons. The receptor's source is a man aged 18 to 30 with acute or convalescent COVID-19. The chain couples TRBV19 to TRBJ2-7; TRBD1 is a possible D gene (6 bases). Sample: peripheral blood. The CDR3 is CASSRQDSYEQYV. CDR3 nucleotides: TGTGCCAGTAGCCGACAGGACTCCTACGAGCAGTACGTC.